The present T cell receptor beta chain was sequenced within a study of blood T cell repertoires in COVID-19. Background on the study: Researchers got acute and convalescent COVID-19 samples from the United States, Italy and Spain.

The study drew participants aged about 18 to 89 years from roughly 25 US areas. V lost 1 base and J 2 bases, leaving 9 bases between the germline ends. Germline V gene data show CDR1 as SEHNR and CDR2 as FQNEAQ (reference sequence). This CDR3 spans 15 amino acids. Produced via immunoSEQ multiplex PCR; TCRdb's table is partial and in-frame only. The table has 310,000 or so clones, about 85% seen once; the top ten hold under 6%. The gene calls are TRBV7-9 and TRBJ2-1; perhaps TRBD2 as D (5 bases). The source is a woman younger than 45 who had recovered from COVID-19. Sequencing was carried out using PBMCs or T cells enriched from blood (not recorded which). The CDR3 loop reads CASSLVLGTYNEQFF. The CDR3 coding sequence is TGTGCCAGCAGCTTAGTCCTCGGGACCTACAATGAGCAGTTCTTC.